Shown below are 7 T cell receptor beta chains from a single sample sequenced in a study of blood T cell repertoires in COVID-19. Sequencing was performed with immunoSEQ multiplex PCR; in TCRdb, only in-frame clones are kept and a portion is missing. The data show about 170,000 clones, 86% seen once. Sequenced sample: peripheral blood. These receptors were taken from a man aged 65 to 85 with acute or convalescent COVID-19.

The V call is TRBV7-9, the J call TRBJ1-6; 8 positions match TRBD1. Unmatched junction bases numbered 7, after V lost 5 bases and J lost 7 bases. CDR3 length: 15 amino acids. From germline, CDR1 is SEHNR and CDR2 FQNEAQ (reference sequence). CDR3: CASSQIQGGNSPLHF. The CDR3 DNA follows: TGTGCCAGCAGCCAAATACAGGGGGGGAATTCACCCCTCCACTTT. Full variable domain (remainder filled in from reference TRBV7-9 and TRBJ1-6): DTGVSQNPRHKITKRGQNVTFRCDPISEHNRLYWYRQTLGQGPEFLTYFQNEAQLEKSRLLSDRFSAERPKGSFSTLEIQRTEQGDSAMYLCASSQIQGGNSPLHFGNGTRLTVT.

The V and J genes are TRBV2 and TRBJ1-1; D perhaps matches TRBD1 (6 bases). Trimming took 11 bases from V and 7 from J, leaving 14 bases between them. The CDR3 extends over 11 amino acids. Germline V gene lookup returns CDR1 SNHLY and CDR2 FYNNEI. In DNA, the CDR3 is TGTGCCGGACCGACAGGCCTTGAAGCTTTCTTT. This gives the protein CAGPTGLEAFF.

The chain is built from TRBV9 and TRBJ2-3; TRBD2 matches at 9 bases. Germline V gene lookup returns CDR1 SGDLS and CDR2 YYNGEE. J gave up 4 bases and V 0 bases, and 6 bases lay outside the gene matches. There are 16 residues in the CDR3. In DNA, the CDR3 is TGTGCCAGCAGCGTAGATGCGGGGGGGCGATCAGATACGCAGTATTTT. It yields the protein CASSVDAGGRSDTQYF.

This clone has just a few counts. The DNA of the CDR3 is TGTGCCAGCAGCCCCGGGACAGGGGAGTATTTT. Translating it yields CASSPGTGEYF. The chain uses TRBV28 and TRBJ2-3; 10 nucleotides line up with TRBD1. V was pared by 6 bases and J by 13 bases, with 4 bases of the junction left unmatched. Germline V gene data show CDR1 as MDHEN and CDR2 as SYDVKM. The CDR3 has 11 residues.

V is TRBV27 and J is TRBJ2-1; TRBD1 agrees at 9 bases. Germline V gene sequence: CDR1 MNHEY, CDR2 SMNVEV (reference sequence). V gave up 6 bases and J gave up 3 bases; unmatched junction bases: 6. The CDR3 contains 15 residues. The CDR3 sequence is CASSAQGANYNEQFF. CDR3 DNA sequence: TGTGCCAGCAGCGCACAGGGGGCAAACTACAATGAGCAGTTCTTC.

A single count supports this clone. The V call is TRBV14, the J call TRBJ2-7; 8 bases are a match to TRBD1. The CDR3 consists of 16 residues. Trimming at V came to 4 bases and at J to 1 base, leaving 9 bases not matched to a gene. The germline V gene encodes CDR1 SGHDN and CDR2 FVKESK. CDR3 nucleotide sequence: TGTGCCAGCAGCCGATTCCGGGACAGGTCTTCCTACGAGCAGTACTTC. Encoded protein: CASSRFRDRSSYEQYF.

V gene TRBV5-1 combines with J gene TRBJ2-2; 10 bases agree with TRBD2. The CDR3 loop spans 16 amino acids. V was pared by 4 bases and J by 6 bases, with 9 bases of the junction left unmatched. Germline CDR1 is SGHRS and CDR2 is YFSETQ. The CDR3 nucleotides read TGCGCCAGCAGCGCTCGGGGACTAGCGTCCGCCGGGGAGCTGTTTTTT. Protein sequence: CASSARGLASAGELFF.